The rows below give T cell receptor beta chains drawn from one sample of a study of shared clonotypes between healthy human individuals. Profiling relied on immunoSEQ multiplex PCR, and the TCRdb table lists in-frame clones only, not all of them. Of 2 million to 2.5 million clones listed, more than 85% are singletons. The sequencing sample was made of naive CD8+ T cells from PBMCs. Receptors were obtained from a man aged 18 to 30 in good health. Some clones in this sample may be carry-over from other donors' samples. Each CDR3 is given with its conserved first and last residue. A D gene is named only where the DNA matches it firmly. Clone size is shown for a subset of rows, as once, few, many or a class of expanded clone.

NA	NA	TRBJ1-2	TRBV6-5	TGTGCCAGCAGTTACCTCACATCGGGATATGGCTACACCTTC	CASSYLTSGYGYTF
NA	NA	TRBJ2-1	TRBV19	TGTGCCAGTAGTATAGATGAGGAGACCAAGCAGTTCTTC	CASSIDEETKQFF
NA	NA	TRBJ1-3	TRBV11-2	TGTGCCAGCAGCTTAGGGTTCTCTGGAAACACCATATATTTT	CASSLGFSGNTIYF
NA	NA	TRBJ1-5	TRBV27	TGTGCCAGCAGCGTATCAGGGGAGGGAGGTCAGCCCCAGCATTTT	CASSVSGEGGQPQHF
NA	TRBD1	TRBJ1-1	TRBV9	TGTGCCAGCAGTACCCCACTGACAGGGACCGAGGCTGAAGCTTTCTTT	CASSTPLTGTEAEAFF
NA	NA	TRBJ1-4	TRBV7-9	TGTGCCAGCAGACACATATTGGGAGGGAATGAAAAACTGTTTTTT	CASRHILGGNEKLFF
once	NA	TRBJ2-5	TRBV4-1	TGCGCCAGCAGCTCCCCCCCTGGGTCGGAGACCCAGTACTTC	CASSSPPGSETQYF
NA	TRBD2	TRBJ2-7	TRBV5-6	TGTGCCAGCAGCTCCGGGACTAGCGGGGAATACGAGCAGTACTTC	CASSSGTSGEYEQYF
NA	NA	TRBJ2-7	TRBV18	TGTGCCAGCTCACCACCCAAGGGTTTCTACGAGCAGTACTTC	CASSPPKGFYEQYF
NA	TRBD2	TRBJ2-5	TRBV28	TGTGCCAGCAGCTCGGCCCCGGGACTACACCAAGAGACCCAGTACTTC	CASSSAPGLHQETQYF
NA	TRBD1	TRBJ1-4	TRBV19	TGTGCCAGTAGCGTAAGACCGGGACAGCGAAATGAAAAACTGTTTTTT	CASSVRPGQRNEKLFF
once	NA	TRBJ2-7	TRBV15	TGTGCCACCAGCACCGGAACCTCCTACGAGCAGTACTTC	CATSTGTSYEQYF
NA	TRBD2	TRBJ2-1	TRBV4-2	TGTGCCAGCAGCCAAGATTTGAGATCCCTAGCGGGATTGAGTGAGCAGTTCTTC	CASSQDLRSLAGLSEQFF
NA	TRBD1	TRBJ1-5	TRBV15	TGTGCCACCAGAGCTGGACAGGGCAATCAGCCCCAGCATTTT	CATRAGQGNQPQHF
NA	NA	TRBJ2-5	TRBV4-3	TGCGCCAGCAGCCAATCCCCTACAGGGCTTGAGACCCAGTACTTC	CASSQSPTGLETQYF
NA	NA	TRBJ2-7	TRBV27	TGTGCCAGCAGTTTCGGAACCCCGAACGAGCAGTACTTC	CASSFGTPNEQYF
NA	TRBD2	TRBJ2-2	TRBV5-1	TGCGCCAGCAGCTTGGATGCGGGACTAGCACCCGGGGAGCTGTTTTTT	CASSLDAGLAPGELFF
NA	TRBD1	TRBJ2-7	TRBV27	TGTGCCAGCAGTTTTTCACAGGGGCAAGTGGGGTACGAGCAGTACTTC	CASSFSQGQVGYEQYF
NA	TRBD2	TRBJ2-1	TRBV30	TGTGCCTGGAGTGTAGGCGGGACTAGCGTCGATGAGCAGTTCTTC	CAWSVGGTSVDEQFF
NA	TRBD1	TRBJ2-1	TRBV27	TGTGCCAGCAGGGTGGACAGGGGGCGATTTTTGCAGCAGTTCTTC	CASRVDRGRFLQQFF
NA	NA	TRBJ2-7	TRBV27	TGTGCCAGCAGTTTAACCCTGGGCGCCTACGAGCAGTACTTC	CASSLTLGAYEQYF
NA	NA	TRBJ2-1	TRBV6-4	TGTGCCAGCAACGAATGGTCGTTCCAATCCTACAATGAGCAGTTCTTC	CASNEWSFQSYNEQFF
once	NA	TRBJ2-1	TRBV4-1	TGCGCCAGCAGCCAAGATTGGGAACACAATGAGCAGTTCTTC	CASSQDWEHNEQFF
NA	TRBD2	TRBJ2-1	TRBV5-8	TGTGCCAGCAGCTTGGAGGGCCGGACTAGCGGGAGAGGGAATGAGCAGTTCTTC	CASSLEGRTSGRGNEQFF